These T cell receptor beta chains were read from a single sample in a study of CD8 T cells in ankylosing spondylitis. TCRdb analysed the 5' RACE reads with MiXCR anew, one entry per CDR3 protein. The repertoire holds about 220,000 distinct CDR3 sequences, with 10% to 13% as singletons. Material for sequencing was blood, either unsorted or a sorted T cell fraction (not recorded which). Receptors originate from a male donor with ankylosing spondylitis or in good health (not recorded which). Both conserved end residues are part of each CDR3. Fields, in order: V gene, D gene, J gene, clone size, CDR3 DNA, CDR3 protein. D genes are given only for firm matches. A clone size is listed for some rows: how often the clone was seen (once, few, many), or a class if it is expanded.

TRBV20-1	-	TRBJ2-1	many	TGCAGAATCCCGGGCAGGGACCCCTACAATGAGCAGTTCTTC	CRIPGRDPYNEQFF
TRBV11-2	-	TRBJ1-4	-	TGTGCCAGCAGGAATGAAAAACTGTTTTTT	CASRNEKLFF
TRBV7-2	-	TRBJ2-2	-	TGTGCCAGCAGCTTATGGCCCGGCCTCACCGGGGAGCTGTTTTTT	CASSLWPGLTGELFF
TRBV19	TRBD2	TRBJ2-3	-	TGTGCCAGTAGTAGTGGCGGGGGGGCCGGAGATACGCAGTATTTT	CASSSGGGAGDTQYF
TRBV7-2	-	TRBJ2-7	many	TGTGCCAGCAGCTTAAATTCGGGGGAGTACTTC	CASSLNSGEYF
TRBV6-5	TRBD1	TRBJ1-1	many	TGTGCCAGCAGTTACCACGCAGGGGGCAGCAGAGTGAACACTGAAGCTTTCTTT	CASSYHAGGSRVNTEAFF
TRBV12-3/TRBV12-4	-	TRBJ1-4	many	TGTGCCAGCAGTGGGCATGAAAAACTGTTTTTT	CASSGHEKLFF
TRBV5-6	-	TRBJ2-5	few	TGTGCCAGCAGCGCCTGGACCACCAGGACCCAGTACTTC	CASSAWTTRTQYF
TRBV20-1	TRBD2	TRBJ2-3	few	TGCAGTGGATGGGGGGGGAATAGTAATACGCAGTATTTT	CSGWGGNSNTQYF
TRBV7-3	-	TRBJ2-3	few	TGTGCCAGCAGCACCGGCGGAGGTACGGATACGCAGTATTTT	CASSTGGGTDTQYF
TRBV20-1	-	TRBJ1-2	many	TGCAGTGCTAGAGAGGGCCCGGATGGCTACACCTTC	CSAREGPDGYTF
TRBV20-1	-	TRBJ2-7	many	TGCAGTGCCCGCCAGGGGAGCTCCTACGAGCAGTACTTC	CSARQGSSYEQYF
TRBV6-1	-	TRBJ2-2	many	TGTGCCAGCAGGCTCCCGGGACGGGTAGACACCGGGGAGCTGTTTTTT	CASRLPGRVDTGELFF
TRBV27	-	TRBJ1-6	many	TGCGCCAGCAGCTTGGAGGGGCGGGGATCACCCCTCCACTTT	CASSLEGRGSPLHF
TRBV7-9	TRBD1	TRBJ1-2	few	TGTGCCAGCAGCTTGGAGGCAGGGGGCACGGGCTACACCTTC	CASSLEAGGTGYTF
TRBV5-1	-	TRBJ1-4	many	TGCGCCAGCAGCCAGGCGGGGTTCGGTGGAGCTAATGAAAAACTGTTTTTT	CASSQAGFGGANEKLFF